A single sample gave rise to the 32 T cell receptor beta chains below, sequenced in a study of PD-L1 blockade in urothelial cancer. Time point described: pretreatment peripheral blood. Sequencing used immunoSEQ multiplex PCR; TCRdb keeps in-frame clones, though not all of them. The sample comprises 60,000 to 70,000 clones, approximately 78% of which are singletons, and 1.6% rests with the top ten. The sample consisted of PBMCs, taken around atezolizumab (anti-PD-L1) treatment. Receptors originate from a man in his sixties or seventies with urothelial cancer.

The chain couples TRBV4-3 to TRBJ1-2; 9 nucleotides align to TRBD1. The V and J ends lost 1 base and 4 bases, in that order; junction bases with no gene match: 19. In germline, CDR1 is LGHNA, CDR2 YSLEER. CDR3 length: 20 amino acids. CDR3 coding DNA: TGCGCCAGCAGCCAAGGGGCAATTCCGGGACAGGGCGGGGGTGGCTATGGCTACACCTTC. Amino acid sequence: CASSQGAIPGQGGGGYGYTF.

J is TRBJ2-5 and V is TRBV5-1; D possibly corresponds to TRBD1 (6 bases). CDR3 length: 16 residues. Deletions cut 0 bases from V and 1 base from J, with 13 bases between. In germline, CDR1 is SGHRS, CDR2 YFSETQ. The CDR3 is CASSLGAGAIQETQYF. The DNA for the CDR3 is TGCGCCAGCAGCTTGGGAGCAGGGGCCATCCAAGAGACCCAGTACTTC. The full variable domain, rest sourced from reference TRBV5-1 and TRBJ2-5, is KAGVTQTPRYLIKTRGQQVTLSCSPISGHRSVSWYQQTPGQGLQFLFEYFSETQRNKGNFPGRFSGRQFSNSRSEMNVSTLELGDSALYLCASSLGAGAIQETQYFGPGTRLLVL.

This rearrangement joins TRBV6-4 to TRBJ2-2; 12 nucleotides match TRBD2. With 6 bases clipped from V and 6 bases from J, the junction kept 5 bases outside the gene matches. This CDR3 is 15 amino acids long. Germline V gene sequence: CDR1 MRHNA, CDR2 SNTAGT. The CDR3 here is CASSNLAGGAGELFF. CDR3 nucleotide sequence: TGTGCCAGCAGCAATCTAGCGGGAGGGGCCGGGGAGCTGTTTTTT.

The chain uses TRBV11-2 and TRBJ2-1, with 9 bases that match TRBD2. J was trimmed by 7 bases and V by 6 bases; bases with no gene match: 7. Germline values: CDR1 SGHAT, CDR2 FQNNGV. This CDR3 comprises 14 residues. The CDR3 spells CASRRSGSRNEQFF. CDR3 sequence (DNA): TGTGCCAGCAGGCGTAGCGGGAGCCGGAATGAGCAGTTCTTC.

The gene calls are TRBV10-3 and TRBJ2-1, with 13 bases identical to TRBD2. The junction had 7 bases not matched to a gene; V was cut back by 4 bases and J by 7 bases. Germline V gives CDR1 ENHRY, CDR2 SYGVKD. This CDR3 comprises 16 residues. The CDR3 protein is CAISVTTSGRGNEQFF. DNA for the CDR3: TGTGCCATCAGTGTAACTACTAGCGGGAGGGGGAATGAGCAGTTCTTC.

This chain joins TRBV4-3 and TRBJ2-1; 10 bases agree with TRBD2. J was trimmed by 5 bases and V by 4 bases; bases with no gene match: 14. Germline loops: CDR1 LGHNA, CDR2 YSLEER. CDR3 length: 18 residues. CDR3: CASSPAPSGTSANNEQFF. Here the CDR3 DNA reads TGCGCCAGCAGCCCCGCCCCGTCCGGGACTAGCGCCAACAATGAGCAGTTCTTC.

This sequence joins TRBV10-3 and TRBJ2-2, with D unclear. V lost 3 bases and J 6 bases, leaving 14 bases between the germline ends. Germline-derived CDR1 and CDR2 are ENHRY and SYGVKD. The CDR3 consists of 15 residues. The CDR3 loop is CAISDPVIAAGELFF. CDR3 bases: TGTGCCATCAGTGATCCTGTAATAGCTGCCGGGGAGCTGTTTTTT.

The chain joins TRBV6-4 to TRBJ2-3; no definite D call. The CDR3 covers 14 residues. CDR1 and CDR2 (germline): MRHNA, SNTAGT. V was cut by 0 bases and J by 0 bases, with 4 bases left in between. In DNA, the CDR3 is TGTGCCAGCAGTGACTCTTCTAGCACAGATACGCAGTATTTT. Amino acids: CASSDSSSTDTQYF.

This chain uses TRBV4-3 with TRBJ2-7, with D maybe TRBD1 (6 bases). This CDR3 has 15 amino acids. V was shortened by 0 bases and J by 2 bases, with 11 bases between the two germline ends. Germline values: CDR1 LGHNA, CDR2 YSLEER. The CDR3 DNA follows: TGCGCCAGCAGCCAAGAAAGGGACACAACCTACGAGCAGTACTTC. Translated: CASSQERDTTYEQYF.

This chain links TRBV4-3 with TRBJ2-5, with 13 bases matching TRBD2. Looked up from germline, CDR1 is LGHNA and CDR2 is YSLEER. This CDR3 region has 16 residues. V was pared by 4 bases and J by 1 base, with 3 bases of the junction left unmatched. CDR3: CASSLTSGRPQETQYF. The CDR3 DNA is TGCGCCAGCAGCCTGACTAGCGGGAGGCCCCAAGAGACCCAGTACTTC.

A remark on this clone: A read error may produce the germline difference seen at one junction end. V usage is TRBV2 and J usage is TRBJ2-7, with 10 bases matching TRBD2. The CDR3 covers 14 residues. CDR1 is SNHLY and CDR2 is FYNNEI in the germline V gene. CDR3 nucleotide sequence: TGTGCCAGCAGTGAAGAGGCTAGCGGGGGTACTCTATTCTTC. This translates into CASSEEASGGTLFF.

This chain links TRBV12-5 with TRBJ1-1; no clear D. This CDR3 is 14 amino acids long. V lost 3 bases and J lost 0, with 8 bases in between. From germline, CDR1 is LGHNT and CDR2 FRNRAP. CDR3 coding DNA: TGTGCTAGTGGTTTAATCAACATGAACACTGAAGCTTTCTTT. Protein sequence: CASGLINMNTEAFF. The whole variable domain, filled in from reference TRBV12-5 and TRBJ1-1, reads DARVTQTPRHKVTEMGQEVTMRCQPILGHNTVFWYRQTMMQGLELLAYFRNRAPLDDSGMPKDRFSAEMPDATLATLKIQPSEPRDSAVYFCASGLINMNTEAFFGQGTRLTVV.

The rearrangement joins TRBV19 to TRBJ1-1; D remains ambiguous. The CDR3 length is 15 residues. The V gene lost 6 bases and the J gene lost 0 bases, with 14 bases spanning the gap. Germline CDR1 is LNHDA and CDR2 is SQIVND (reference sequence). DNA of the CDR3: TGTGCCAGTAGGGAGCTTTGGGAGGTGAACACTGAAGCTTTCTTT. This codes for CASRELWEVNTEAFF. Filled out from reference TRBV19 and TRBJ1-1, the complete variable domain reads DGGITQSPKYLFRKEGQNVTLSCEQNLNHDAMYWYRQDPGQGLRLIYYSQIVNDFQKGDIAEGYSVSREKKESFPLTVTSAQKNPTAFYLCASRELWEVNTEAFFGQGTRLTVV.

The chain combines TRBV28 with TRBJ2-1, with a tentative D call TRBD1 (5 bases). Germline V lookup: CDR1 MDHEN, CDR2 SYDVKM. The CDR3 is made up of 15 amino acids. V lost 4 bases and J 6 bases, leaving 16 bases between the germline ends. The CDR3 DNA follows: TGTGCCAGCAGTTCCCGTCGACAGATCCCCAATGAGCAGTTCTTC. Residues: CASSSRRQIPNEQFF.

The rearrangement joins TRBV7-2 to TRBJ2-7; TRBD1 aligns across 10 bases. The CDR3 is 15 amino acids. V shed 4 bases, J shed 5 bases, and the junction held 8 bases outside the gene matches. Per the germline V gene, CDR1 is SGHTA and CDR2 is FQGNSA. The CDR3 protein is CASSYPGTGVDEQYF. The CDR3 DNA reads as TGTGCCAGCAGCTACCCCGGGACAGGGGTCGACGAGCAGTACTTC.

The table lists this clone with a few counts. The J gene is TRBJ2-3, the V gene TRBV5-1; possible D gene TRBD1, 7 bases. The CDR3 contains 17 residues. The V end was cut by 2 bases, the J end by 6 bases, with 22 bases between. Looked up from germline, CDR1 is SGHRS and CDR2 is YFSETQ. CDR3 amino acids: CASSFGGAGEQGDTQYF. The CDR3, as DNA: TGCGCCAGCAGCTTCGGCGGAGCGGGCGAACAGGGGGATACGCAGTATTTT.

The chain links TRBV19 to TRBJ2-3; 8 bases map to TRBD1. Losses at the gene ends were 5 bases for V and 4 bases for J; bases not matched to a gene: 5. The CDR3 has 14 residues. From germline, CDR1 is LNHDA and CDR2 SQIVND (reference sequence). CDR3 region: CASSSRGPPDTQYF. In DNA form, the CDR3 reads TGTGCCAGTAGTTCCAGGGGGCCGCCAGATACGCAGTATTTT.

The chain employs TRBV6-1 and TRBJ2-3; TRBD2 matches 12 bases. V was pared by 0 bases and J by 5 bases, with 3 bases of the junction left unmatched. Germline-derived CDR1 and CDR2 are MNHNS and SASEGT. This CDR3 is 16 amino acids long. The DNA for the CDR3 is TGTGCCAGCAGTGAAGCCCTAGCGGGAGGGCTAGATACGCAGTATTTT. The encoded protein is CASSEALAGGLDTQYF.

V and J are TRBV7-2 and TRBJ2-7; unclear D gene. With 1 base removed from V and 6 bases from J, the gap between germline ends came to 7 bases. Germline loops: CDR1 SGHTA, CDR2 FQGNSA. CDR3 length: 12 residues. CDR3 nucleotide sequence: TGTGCCAGCAGCTTAGAAGTCGGCGAGCAGTACTTC. Protein product: CASSLEVGEQYF.

J is TRBJ2-7 and V is TRBV5-4; 7 bases line up with TRBD2. After removal of 0 bases from V and 7 bases from J, the junction contained 7 bases not matched to a gene. The germline V gene encodes CDR1 SGHNT and CDR2 YYREEE (reference sequence). This CDR3 is 14 amino acids long. The CDR3 loop is CASSLAGRPGEQYF. DNA of the CDR3: TGTGCCAGCAGCTTGGCCGGGAGGCCGGGGGAGCAGTACTTC. Drawing the rest from reference TRBV5-4 and TRBJ2-7, the complete variable domain is ETGVTQSPTHLIKTRGQQVTLRCSSQSGHNTVSWYQQALGQGPQFIFQYYREEENGRGNFPPRFSGLQFPNYSSELNVNALELDDSALYLCASSLAGRPGEQYFGPGTRLTVT.

The chain links TRBV5-4 to TRBJ2-1, with TRBD2 matching over 10 bases. CDR1 SGHNT and CDR2 YYREEE come from the germline V gene (reference sequence). The CDR3 extends over 15 amino acids. The trim removed 4 bases at V and 9 bases at J, leaving 10 bases unmatched. The CDR3 DNA reads as TGTGCCAGCAGCGGTGGACTAGCGGAGGTCGGTGAGCAGTTCTTC. Protein sequence: CASSGGLAEVGEQFF.

Comments on this clone: Distinct nucleotide sequences in the sample also encode this CDR3. The V call is TRBV9, the J call TRBJ1-3, with D tentatively TRBD1 (5 bases). Trimming removed 0 bases from V and 4 bases from J, with 11 bases in between. CDR3 length equals 15 residues. Germline CDR1 SGDLS, CDR2 YYNGEE. DNA for the CDR3: TGTGCCAGCAGCGTAGACGGGGGAGCGGGAAACACCATATATTTT. It specifies CASSVDGGAGNTIYF.

This chain uses TRBV5-8 with TRBJ2-5; 11 nucleotides match TRBD1. Germline lookup yields CDR1 SGHTS and CDR2 YDEGEE. The CDR3 is 16 residues long. V was clipped by 1 base and J by 5 bases; unmatched bases: 7. CDR3 sequence reads: CASSLRDRGASETQYF. As DNA, the CDR3 is TGTGCCAGCAGCTTGCGGGACAGGGGGGCTTCGGAGACCCAGTACTTC.

This clone has just a few counts. The rearrangement links TRBV27 to TRBJ2-7; TRBD1 matches at 8 bases. Trimming at V came to 3 bases and at J to 2 bases, leaving 6 bases not matched to a gene. The CDR3 extends over 15 amino acids. Looked up from germline, CDR1 is MNHEY and CDR2 is SMNVEV (reference sequence). The CDR3 sequence is CASSFSRDRTYEQYF. The CDR3 DNA sequence: TGTGCCAGCAGTTTCTCCCGGGACAGGACCTACGAGCAGTACTTC.

This chain connects TRBV20-1 to TRBJ1-3, with a tentative D call TRBD1 (5 bases). Trimming took off 5 bases at V and 6 bases at J, with 8 bases between the two ends. The CDR3 loop spans 11 amino acids. Germline CDR1 DFQATT, CDR2 SNEGSKA (reference sequence). The CDR3 sequence: CSAQGQNTIYF. The CDR3 region has the DNA TGCAGTGCTCAGGGCCAAAACACCATATATTTT.

This chain connects TRBV5-4 to TRBJ2-5; 14 bases line up with TRBD2. Germline CDR1 and CDR2: SGHNT and YYREEE (reference sequence). With 3 bases clipped from V and 3 bases from J, the junction kept 7 bases outside the gene matches. This CDR3 is 17 amino acids long. DNA for the CDR3: TGTGCCAGCAGCTCAATTAGGGGACTAGCGGGAGAAGAGACCCAGTACTTC. This translates into CASSSIRGLAGEETQYF.

The V and J genes are TRBV11-3 and TRBJ1-1; D remains unclear. The germline CDR1 and CDR2 sequences are SGHNT and YENEEA. The V and J ends lost 1 base and 6 bases respectively, with 9 bases between them. This CDR3 region has 13 residues. The CDR3 spells CASSLVVTAEAFF. DNA for the CDR3: TGTGCCAGCAGCTTAGTGGTTACGGCTGAAGCTTTCTTT.

The J gene is TRBJ2-3, the V gene TRBV6-4; 12 bases line up with TRBD2. The ends lost 4 bases at V and 4 bases at J; junction bases unmatched: 3. The CDR3 has 15 residues. Germline V lookup: CDR1 MRHNA, CDR2 SNTAGT. The CDR3 bases are TGTGCCAGCAGTGCGACTAGCGGGAGTGCAGATACGCAGTATTTT. Residues: CASSATSGSADTQYF.

The chain employs TRBV19 and TRBJ2-1, with TRBD1 identical over 9 bases. J gave up 4 bases and V 5 bases, and 6 bases lay outside the gene matches. Germline V gives CDR1 LNHDA, CDR2 SQIVND (reference sequence). There are 15 residues in the CDR3. Here the CDR3 reads CASSSSGTGYNEQFF. In DNA form, the CDR3 reads TGTGCCAGTAGTTCTTCCGGGACAGGGTACAATGAGCAGTTCTTC.

The rearrangement uses TRBV27 and TRBJ1-1; D is undetermined. Deletions cut 7 bases from V and 5 bases from J, with 14 bases between. Germline CDR1 and CDR2: MNHEY and SMNVEV (reference sequence). The CDR3 runs to 13 residues. The CDR3: CASIRLGSTEAFF. The CDR3, as DNA: TGTGCCAGCATACGACTCGGGTCGACTGAAGCTTTCTTT.

This clone was observed a few times. V and J are TRBV5-1 and TRBJ2-1; 8 bases agree with TRBD2. Germline values: CDR1 SGHRS, CDR2 YFSETQ. The CDR3 has 15 amino acids. The junction had 12 bases not matched to a gene; V was cut back by 6 bases and J by 7 bases. CDR3 nucleotide sequence: TGCGCCAGCACTCAAGACGGGACTAGTCTTAATGAGCAGTTCTTC. Translated, it gives CASTQDGTSLNEQFF. Full variable domain (rest looked up from reference TRBV5-1 and TRBJ2-1): KAGVTQTPRYLIKTRGQQVTLSCSPISGHRSVSWYQQTPGQGLQFLFEYFSETQRNKGNFPGRFSGRQFSNSRSEMNVSTLELGDSALYLCASTQDGTSLNEQFFGPGTRLTVL.

The chain couples TRBV6-1 to TRBJ1-5; no definite D call. Germline CDR1 and CDR2: MNHNS and SASEGT. This CDR3 comprises 13 residues. Deletions cut 4 bases from V and 9 bases from J, with 13 bases between. The CDR3 region is CASSAEGLPPQHF. The CDR3, as DNA: TGTGCCAGCAGTGCAGAGGGCTTACCGCCCCAGCATTTT.